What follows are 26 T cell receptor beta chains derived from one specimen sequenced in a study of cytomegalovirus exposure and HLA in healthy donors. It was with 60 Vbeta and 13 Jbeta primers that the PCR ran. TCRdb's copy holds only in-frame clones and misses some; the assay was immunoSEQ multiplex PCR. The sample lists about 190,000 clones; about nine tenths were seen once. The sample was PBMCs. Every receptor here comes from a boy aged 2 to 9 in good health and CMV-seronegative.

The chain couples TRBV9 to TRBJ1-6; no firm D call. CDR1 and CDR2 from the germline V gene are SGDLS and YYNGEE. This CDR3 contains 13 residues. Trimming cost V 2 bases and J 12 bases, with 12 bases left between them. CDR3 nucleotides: TGTGCCAGCAGCGTTGGAGATGGTTTACCCCTCCACTTT. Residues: CASSVGDGLPLHF.

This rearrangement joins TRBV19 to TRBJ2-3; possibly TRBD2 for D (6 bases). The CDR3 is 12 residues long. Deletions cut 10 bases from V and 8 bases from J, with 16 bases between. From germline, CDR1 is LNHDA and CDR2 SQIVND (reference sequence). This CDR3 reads CATRRELGTQYF. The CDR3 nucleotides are TGTGCCACCCGCCGGGAGCTTGGTACGCAGTATTTT.

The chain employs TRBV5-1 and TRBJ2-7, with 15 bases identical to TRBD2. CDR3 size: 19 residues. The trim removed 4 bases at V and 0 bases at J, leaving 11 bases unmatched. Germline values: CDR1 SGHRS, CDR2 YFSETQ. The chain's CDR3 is CASSVRSGLAGGGSYEQYF. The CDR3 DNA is TGCGCCAGCAGCGTCCGCTCGGGACTAGCGGGGGGTGGCTCCTACGAGCAGTACTTC.

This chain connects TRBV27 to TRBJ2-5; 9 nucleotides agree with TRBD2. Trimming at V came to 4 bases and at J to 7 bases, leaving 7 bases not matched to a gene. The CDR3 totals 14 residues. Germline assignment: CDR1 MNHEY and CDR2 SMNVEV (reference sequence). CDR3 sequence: CASSSTSGARTQYF. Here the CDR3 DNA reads TGTGCCAGCAGTTCGACTAGCGGTGCGCGGACCCAGTACTTC.

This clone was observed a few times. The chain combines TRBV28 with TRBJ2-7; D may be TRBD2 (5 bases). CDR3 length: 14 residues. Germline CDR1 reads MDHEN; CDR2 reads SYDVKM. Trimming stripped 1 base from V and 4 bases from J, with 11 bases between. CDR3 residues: CASSLLGSGYEQYF. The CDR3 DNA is TGTGCCAGCAGTTTATTAGGGTCGGGATACGAGCAGTACTTC.

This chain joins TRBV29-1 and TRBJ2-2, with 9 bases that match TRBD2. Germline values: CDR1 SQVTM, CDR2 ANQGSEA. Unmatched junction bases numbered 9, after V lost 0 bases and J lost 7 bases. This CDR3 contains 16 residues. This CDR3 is CSVEDPLAGVDGELFF. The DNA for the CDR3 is TGCAGCGTTGAAGACCCACTAGCGGGTGTTGACGGGGAGCTGTTTTTT.

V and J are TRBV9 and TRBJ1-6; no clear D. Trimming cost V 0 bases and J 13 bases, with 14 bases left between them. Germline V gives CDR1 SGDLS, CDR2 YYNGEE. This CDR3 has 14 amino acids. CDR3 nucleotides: TGTGCCAGCAGCGTAGCCCCCGAAGCGGGGCCCCTCCACTTT. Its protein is CASSVAPEAGPLHF.

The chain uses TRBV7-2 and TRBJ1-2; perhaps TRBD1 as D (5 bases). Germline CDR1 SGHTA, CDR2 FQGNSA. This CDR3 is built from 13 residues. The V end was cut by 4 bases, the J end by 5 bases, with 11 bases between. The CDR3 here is CASSSDRAYGYTF. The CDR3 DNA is TGTGCCAGCAGCTCTGACAGAGCATATGGCTACACCTTC.

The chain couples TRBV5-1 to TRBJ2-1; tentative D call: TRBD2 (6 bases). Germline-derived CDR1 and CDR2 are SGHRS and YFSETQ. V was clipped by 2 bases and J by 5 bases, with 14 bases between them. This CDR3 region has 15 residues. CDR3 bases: TGCGCCAGCAGCTTCAACGGAGGGGCCAACAATGAGCAGTTCTTC. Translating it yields CASSFNGGANNEQFF.

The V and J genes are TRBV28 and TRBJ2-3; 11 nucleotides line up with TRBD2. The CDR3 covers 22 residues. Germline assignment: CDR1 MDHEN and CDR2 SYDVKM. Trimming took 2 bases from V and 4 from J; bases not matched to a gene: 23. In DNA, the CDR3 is TGTGCCAGCAGTTTACCCCTCCTGCCACTAGCGGGAGACCCAGTCCACCCAGATACGCAGTATTTT. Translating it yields CASSLPLLPLAGDPVHPDTQYF.

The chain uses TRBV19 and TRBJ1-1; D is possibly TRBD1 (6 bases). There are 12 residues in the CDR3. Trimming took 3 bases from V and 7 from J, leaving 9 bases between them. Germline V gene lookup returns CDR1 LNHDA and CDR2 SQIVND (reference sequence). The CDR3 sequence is CASSMGAREAFF. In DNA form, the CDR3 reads TGTGCCAGTAGTATGGGGGCACGTGAAGCTTTCTTT. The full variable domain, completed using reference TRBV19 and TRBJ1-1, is DGGITQSPKYLFRKEGQNVTLSCEQNLNHDAMYWYRQDPGQGLRLIYYSQIVNDFQKGDIAEGYSVSREKKESFPLTVTSAQKNPTAFYLCASSMGAREAFFGQGTRLTVV.

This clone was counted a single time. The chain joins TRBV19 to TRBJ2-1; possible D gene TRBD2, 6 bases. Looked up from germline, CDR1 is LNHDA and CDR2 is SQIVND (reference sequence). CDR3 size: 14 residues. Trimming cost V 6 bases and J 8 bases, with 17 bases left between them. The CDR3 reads CASRFSGALDEQFF. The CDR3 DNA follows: TGTGCCAGTAGATTTAGCGGAGCCCTGGATGAGCAGTTCTTC. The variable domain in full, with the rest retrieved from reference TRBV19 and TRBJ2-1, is DGGITQSPKYLFRKEGQNVTLSCEQNLNHDAMYWYRQDPGQGLRLIYYSQIVNDFQKGDIAEGYSVSREKKESFPLTVTSAQKNPTAFYLCASRFSGALDEQFFGPGTRLTVL.

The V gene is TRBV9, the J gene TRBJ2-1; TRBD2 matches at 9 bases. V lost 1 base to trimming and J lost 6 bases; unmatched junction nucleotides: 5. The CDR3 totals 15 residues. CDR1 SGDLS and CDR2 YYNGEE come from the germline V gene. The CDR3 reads CASSVRGGALNEQFF. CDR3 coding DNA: TGTGCCAGCAGCGTACGCGGGGGGGCCCTCAATGAGCAGTTCTTC.

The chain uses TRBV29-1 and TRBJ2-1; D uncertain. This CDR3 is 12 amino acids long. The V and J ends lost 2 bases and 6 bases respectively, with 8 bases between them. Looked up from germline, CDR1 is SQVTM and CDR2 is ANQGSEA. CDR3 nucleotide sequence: TGCAGCGTTGAATGGCGGCTCAATGAGCAGTTCTTC. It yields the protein CSVEWRLNEQFF.

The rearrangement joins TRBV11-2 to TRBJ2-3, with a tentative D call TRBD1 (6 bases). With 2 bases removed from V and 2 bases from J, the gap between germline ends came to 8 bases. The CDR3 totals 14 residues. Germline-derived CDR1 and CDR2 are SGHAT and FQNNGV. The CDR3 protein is CASSLRDNTDTQYF. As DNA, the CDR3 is TGTGCCAGCAGCTTAAGGGACAACACAGATACGCAGTATTTT.

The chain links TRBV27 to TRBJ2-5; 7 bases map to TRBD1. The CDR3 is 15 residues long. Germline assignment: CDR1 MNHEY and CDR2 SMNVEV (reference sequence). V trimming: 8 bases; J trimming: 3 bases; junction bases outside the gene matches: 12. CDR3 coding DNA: TGTGCCAGCCGCCGGACAGGTAGGACCGAAGAGACCCAGTACTTC. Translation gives CASRRTGRTEETQYF.

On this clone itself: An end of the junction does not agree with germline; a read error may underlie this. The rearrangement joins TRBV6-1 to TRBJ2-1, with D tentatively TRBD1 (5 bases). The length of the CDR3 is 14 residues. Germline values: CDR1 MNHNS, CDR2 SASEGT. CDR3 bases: TGTGCCGGCAGCTACTGGACAACCTACAATGAGCAGTTCTTC. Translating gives CAGSYWTTYNEQFF.

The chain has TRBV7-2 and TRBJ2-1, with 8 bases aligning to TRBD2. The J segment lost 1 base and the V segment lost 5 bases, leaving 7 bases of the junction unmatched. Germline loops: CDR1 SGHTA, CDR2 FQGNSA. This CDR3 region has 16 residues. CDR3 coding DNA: TGTGCCAGCAGCCTCCTCCAGCGGGGGTCCTACAATGAGCAGTTCTTC. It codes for CASSLLQRGSYNEQFF.

Here the CDR3 DNA reads TGTGCCAGCAGCTTGGGAAGGCGTCTAGCGGGCCACAATGAGCAGTTCTTC. Protein sequence: CASSLGRRLAGHNEQFF. The chain recombines TRBV5-4 with TRBJ2-1, with 8 bases that match TRBD2. This CDR3 has 17 residues. CDR1 is SGHNT and CDR2 is YYREEE in the germline V gene (reference sequence). Losses at the gene ends were 0 bases for V and 5 bases for J; bases not matched to a gene: 10.

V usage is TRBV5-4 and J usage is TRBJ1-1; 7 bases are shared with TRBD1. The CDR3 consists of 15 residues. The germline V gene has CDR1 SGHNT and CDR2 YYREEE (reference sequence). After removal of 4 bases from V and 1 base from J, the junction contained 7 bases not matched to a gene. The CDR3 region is CASSPPGTANTEAFF. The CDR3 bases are TGTGCCAGCAGCCCTCCCGGGACAGCGAACACTGAAGCTTTCTTT.

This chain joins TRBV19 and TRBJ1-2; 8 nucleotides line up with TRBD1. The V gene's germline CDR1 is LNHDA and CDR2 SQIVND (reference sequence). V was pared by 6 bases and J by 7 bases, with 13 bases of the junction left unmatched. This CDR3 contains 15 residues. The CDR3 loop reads CASRTGQGVTFGYTF. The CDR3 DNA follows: TGTGCCAGTAGGACCGGACAGGGTGTGACTTTTGGCTACACCTTC. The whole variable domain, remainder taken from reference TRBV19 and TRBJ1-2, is DGGITQSPKYLFRKEGQNVTLSCEQNLNHDAMYWYRQDPGQGLRLIYYSQIVNDFQKGDIAEGYSVSREKKESFPLTVTSAQKNPTAFYLCASRTGQGVTFGYTFGSGTRLTVV.

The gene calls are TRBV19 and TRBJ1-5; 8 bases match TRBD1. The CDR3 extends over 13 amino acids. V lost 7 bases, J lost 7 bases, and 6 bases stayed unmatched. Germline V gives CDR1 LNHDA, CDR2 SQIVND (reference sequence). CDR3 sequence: CASTKTGVQPQHF. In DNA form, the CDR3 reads TGTGCCAGTACCAAGACAGGGGTCCAGCCCCAGCATTTT. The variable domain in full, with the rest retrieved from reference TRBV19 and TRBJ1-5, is DGGITQSPKYLFRKEGQNVTLSCEQNLNHDAMYWYRQDPGQGLRLIYYSQIVNDFQKGDIAEGYSVSREKKESFPLTVTSAQKNPTAFYLCASTKTGVQPQHFGDGTRLSIL.

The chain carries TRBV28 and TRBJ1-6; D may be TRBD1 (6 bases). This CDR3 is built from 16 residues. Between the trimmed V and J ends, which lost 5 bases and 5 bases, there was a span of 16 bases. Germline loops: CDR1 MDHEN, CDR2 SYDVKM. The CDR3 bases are TGTGCCAGCAGTCCGCGGCACCAGGGGAATAATTCACCCCTCCACTTT. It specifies CASSPRHQGNNSPLHF.

In nucleotides, the CDR3 is TGTGCCAGCAGCTTGTTCGGCGGGGCAGGGGCCCAGCGGGGGGCCCAGTACTTC. Translated, it gives CASSLFGGAGAQRGAQYF. The V call is TRBV5-6, the J call TRBJ2-5; TRBD2 agrees at 9 bases. The CDR3 runs to 18 residues. Germline CDR1 SGHDT, CDR2 YYEEEE. V lost 1 base, J lost 9 bases, and 19 bases stayed unmatched.

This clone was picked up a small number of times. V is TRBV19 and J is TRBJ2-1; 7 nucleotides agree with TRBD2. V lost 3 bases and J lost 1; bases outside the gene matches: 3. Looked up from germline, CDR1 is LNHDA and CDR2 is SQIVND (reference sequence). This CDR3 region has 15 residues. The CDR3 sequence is CASSITRESYNEQFF. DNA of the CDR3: TGTGCCAGTAGTATTACGCGGGAGTCCTACAATGAGCAGTTCTTC.

In DNA, the CDR3 is TGTGCCTGGAGTATTCAGTCTGAAGCTTTCTTT. Translating gives CAWSIQSEAFF. V is TRBV30 and J is TRBJ1-1; D gene uncertain. The CDR3 is 11 residues long. Per the germline V gene, CDR1 is GTSNPN and CDR2 is SVGIG (reference sequence). Trimming pared 2 bases from V and 6 bases from J, leaving 7 bases between.